These 27 T cell receptor beta chains were sequenced from one sample in a study of shared clonotypes between healthy human individuals. TCRdb keeps only in-frame clones here, not all; method: immunoSEQ multiplex PCR. The data hold a few million clones, with about 92% observed a single time. Specimen: naive CD4+ T cells from PBMCs. Described subset: CD45RA+ positively selected. These receptor sequences come from a man aged 18 to 35 in good health. Some clones in this sample may be carry-over from other donors' samples.

The chain couples TRBV11-2 to TRBJ2-7; a possible D gene is TRBD1 (5 bases). The germline V gene has CDR1 SGHAT and CDR2 FQNNGV. V was clipped by 2 bases and J by 0 bases, with 11 bases between them. This CDR3 contains 15 residues. As DNA, the CDR3 is TGTGCCAGCAGCTTACTTTCCGACAGCTCCTACGAGCAGTACTTC. This gives the protein CASSLLSDSSYEQYF.

The chain employs TRBV29-1 and TRBJ2-1; 14 bases map to TRBD2. The trim removed 5 bases at V and 2 bases at J, leaving 5 bases unmatched. Germline CDR1 reads SQVTM; CDR2 reads ANQGSEA. The CDR3 totals 16 residues. The chain's CDR3 is CSVPGTSGRPYNEQFF. For the CDR3, the DNA is TGCAGCGTTCCCGGGACTAGCGGGAGACCCTACAATGAGCAGTTCTTC.

The chain is built from TRBV29-1 and TRBJ2-7; D is uncertain. Germline loops: CDR1 SQVTM, CDR2 ANQGSEA. The CDR3 covers 11 residues. Trimming left V 7 bases short and J 3 bases short, with 10 bases between. In DNA, the CDR3 is TGCAGCGCAGCAGTACACTACGAGCAGTACTTC. Encoded protein: CSAAVHYEQYF.

The chain recombines TRBV5-1 with TRBJ2-5; 7 bases match TRBD2. Looked up from germline, CDR1 is SGHRS and CDR2 is YFSETQ. V was pared by 2 bases and J by 3 bases, with 7 bases of the junction left unmatched. This CDR3 comprises 15 residues. The CDR3 loop reads CASSFSLGGEETQYF. CDR3 sequence (DNA): TGCGCCAGCAGCTTTTCGCTTGGGGGGGAAGAGACCCAGTACTTC.

The chain is built from TRBV5-4 and TRBJ2-4, with D tentatively TRBD2 (5 bases). This CDR3 spans 14 amino acids. The V and J ends lost 4 bases and 5 bases respectively, with 13 bases between them. Per the germline V gene, CDR1 is SGHNT and CDR2 is YYREEE (reference sequence). The CDR3 loop reads CASSPDLLENIQYF. CDR3 coding DNA: TGTGCCAGCAGCCCGGATCTACTAGAAAACATTCAGTACTTC. The whole variable domain, remainder taken from reference TRBV5-4 and TRBJ2-4, is ETGVTQSPTHLIKTRGQQVTLRCSSQSGHNTVSWYQQALGQGPQFIFQYYREEENGRGNFPPRFSGLQFPNYSSELNVNALELDDSALYLCASSPDLLENIQYFGAGTRLSVL.

The chain joins TRBV7-2 to TRBJ2-3, with no clear D. Per germline, CDR1 SGHTA and CDR2 FQGNSA. Trimming removed 4 bases at V and 0 bases at J, with 14 bases between. This CDR3 has 16 amino acids. CDR3 coding DNA: TGTGCCAGCAGCTGGGTTCTTTCCACTAGCACAGATACGCAGTATTTT. Translated: CASSWVLSTSTDTQYF.

CDR3 residues: CASSDRGFGNTIYF. For the CDR3, the DNA is TGTGCCAGCAGTGACAGGGGCTTTGGAAACACCATATATTTT. This chain uses TRBV6-6 with TRBJ1-3; 8 positions agree with TRBD1. Germline V gene lookup returns CDR1 MNHNY and CDR2 SVGAGI (reference sequence). The trim removed 5 bases at V and 3 bases at J, leaving 3 bases unmatched. The CDR3 extends over 14 amino acids.

The gene calls are TRBV5-1 and TRBJ1-1; 7 bases are a match to TRBD1. The CDR3 sequence is 14 residues long. The junction had 7 bases not matched to a gene; V was cut back by 7 bases and J by 1 base. CDR1 and CDR2 from the germline V gene are SGHRS and YFSETQ. CDR3 DNA: TGCGCCAGCCGACAGGGAAGTACGAACACTGAAGCTTTCTTT. Its translation: CASRQGSTNTEAFF.

The CDR3 spells CASSHSLAGWELAKNIQYF. CDR3 coding DNA: TGTGCCAGCAGCCACTCTTTGGCAGGGTGGGAACTAGCCAAAAACATTCAGTACTTC. The chain links TRBV5-8 to TRBJ2-4, with D tentatively TRBD1 (5 bases). Trimming pared 4 bases from V and 0 bases from J, leaving 23 bases between. This CDR3 is 19 amino acids long. Per germline, CDR1 SGHTS and CDR2 YDEGEE.

Remarks on this clone: Distinct nucleotide sequences in the sample also encode this CDR3. The chain recombines TRBV9 with TRBJ2-7, with TRBD2 as a possible D gene (5 bases). Germline CDR1 SGDLS, CDR2 YYNGEE. This CDR3 comprises 15 residues. V lost 2 bases and J lost 0, with 12 bases in between. In nucleotides, the CDR3 is TGTGCCAGCAGCGTGGGTAGCGATAACTCCTACGAGCAGTACTTC. Translated: CASSVGSDNSYEQYF.

A note on this clone: The same CDR3 can be traced to other DNA sequences in this sample. This rearrangement joins TRBV5-4 to TRBJ1-5; D remains ambiguous. The CDR3 is 13 residues long. Germline values: CDR1 SGHNT, CDR2 YYREEE (reference sequence). Deletions cut 4 bases from V and 4 bases from J, with 9 bases between. This CDR3 reads CASSPGPNQPQHF. The CDR3 bases are TGTGCCAGCAGCCCAGGACCTAATCAGCCCCAGCATTTT. Looking up the rest from reference TRBV5-4 and TRBJ1-5 gives the full variable domain: ETGVTQSPTHLIKTRGQQVTLRCSSQSGHNTVSWYQQALGQGPQFIFQYYREEENGRGNFPPRFSGLQFPNYSSELNVNALELDDSALYLCASSPGPNQPQHFGDGTRLSIL.

V is TRBV6-5 and J is TRBJ1-1; 9 bases match TRBD1. This CDR3 comprises 15 residues. Germline CDR1 and CDR2: MNHEY and SVGAGI. J lost 5 bases, V lost 6 bases, and 10 bases had no gene match. In DNA, the CDR3 is TGTGCCAGCAGCCAGGGACAGGGATTGCGGACTGAAGCTTTCTTT. Translation gives CASSQGQGLRTEAFF.

The CDR3, as DNA: TGTGCCAGCTCACCATTAGGGGGCATTGACTATGGCTACACCTTC. As protein: CASSPLGGIDYGYTF. This chain connects TRBV18 to TRBJ1-2; 7 positions match TRBD1. The trim removed 2 bases at V and 3 bases at J, leaving 6 bases unmatched. The CDR3 extends over 15 amino acids. The germline gives CDR1 KGHSH, CDR2 LQKENI.

The rearrangement links TRBV7-9 to TRBJ1-1; 9 bases line up with TRBD1. Trimming removed 2 bases from V and 3 bases from J; junction bases left unmatched: 10. This CDR3 has 17 residues. Germline CDR1 reads SEHNR; CDR2 reads FQNEAQ (reference sequence). This chain's CDR3 is CASSLRDTGGGHTEAFF. In DNA form, the CDR3 reads TGTGCCAGCAGCTTAAGGGACACAGGGGGCGGGCACACTGAAGCTTTCTTT.

This clone was observed a single time. The CDR3 loop is CASSPGVAGGWSTDTQYF. The CDR3 nucleotides read TGTGCCAGCAGCCCCGGGGTAGCGGGAGGGTGGAGCACAGATACGCAGTATTTT. This chain uses TRBV28 with TRBJ2-3; 11 bases align to TRBD2. CDR1 is MDHEN and CDR2 is SYDVKM in the germline V gene. The CDR3 runs to 18 residues. V gave up 6 bases and J gave up 0 bases; unmatched junction bases: 11.

About this clone itself: This specimen includes other DNA sequences encoding the same CDR3. V gene TRBV18 combines with J gene TRBJ2-7; 10 bases match TRBD2. Germline V gene lookup returns CDR1 KGHSH and CDR2 LQKENI. The V and J ends lost 3 bases and 2 bases, in that order; junction bases with no gene match: 1. The CDR3 has 14 amino acids. The CDR3 bases are TGTGCCAGCTCACCTGGACTAGCGGCCTACGAGCAGTACTTC. Translation: CASSPGLAAYEQYF.

The chain combines TRBV28 with TRBJ2-1; 9 bases agree with TRBD2. The CDR3 loop spans 14 amino acids. Unmatched junction bases numbered 8, after V lost 6 bases and J lost 8 bases. Germline V gene sequence: CDR1 MDHEN, CDR2 SYDVKM. This CDR3 reads CASSPGLARDEQFF. DNA for the CDR3: TGTGCCAGCAGCCCGGGACTAGCTCGCGATGAGCAGTTCTTC. The whole variable domain, remainder taken from reference TRBV28 and TRBJ2-1, is DVKVTQSSRYLVKRTGEKVFLECVQDMDHENMFWYRQDPGLGLRLIYFSYDVKMKEKGDIPEGYSVSREKKERFSLILESASTNQTSMYLCASSPGLARDEQFFGPGTRLTVL.

V usage is TRBV5-1 and J usage is TRBJ2-1; tentatively, D is TRBD1 (6 bases). Germline V lookup: CDR1 SGHRS, CDR2 YFSETQ. V dropped 4 bases and J dropped 0 bases, with 14 bases sitting between them. The CDR3 runs to 16 residues. Here the CDR3 reads CASSVIQGSSYNEQFF. The DNA of the CDR3 is TGCGCCAGCAGCGTGATACAGGGCAGCTCCTACAATGAGCAGTTCTTC.

The chain is built from TRBV7-6 and TRBJ2-5; no clear D gene. Germline CDR1 reads SGHVS; CDR2 reads FNYEAQ. CDR3 length equals 12 residues. V lost 4 bases to trimming and J lost 5 bases, with 8 bases between them. CDR3: CASSSEAETQYF. CDR3 sequence (DNA): TGTGCCAGCAGCTCGGAAGCGGAGACCCAGTACTTC.

The chain links TRBV14 to TRBJ1-1; 7 bases fit TRBD1. V dropped 4 bases and J dropped 7; count of bases not matched to a gene: 6. Germline values: CDR1 SGHDN, CDR2 FVKESK. This CDR3 spans 13 amino acids. CDR3 protein: CASSPPRGDEAFF. The CDR3 DNA follows: TGTGCCAGCAGCCCCCCCAGGGGGGATGAAGCTTTCTTT.

The chain carries TRBV5-1 and TRBJ2-3; weak D call: TRBD1 (6 bases). Between the trimmed V and J ends, which lost 4 bases and 1 base, there was a span of 16 bases. Germline-derived CDR1 and CDR2 are SGHRS and YFSETQ. The CDR3 loop spans 16 amino acids. CDR3 in amino acids: CASSGQGRRGTDTQYF. The CDR3 nucleotides read TGCGCCAGCAGCGGGCAGGGGAGAAGAGGCACAGATACGCAGTATTTT.

This chain links TRBV20-1 with TRBJ1-1; D ambiguous. This CDR3 region has 10 residues. Germline V gives CDR1 DFQATT, CDR2 SNEGSKA (reference sequence). Trimming cost V 0 bases and J 9 bases, with 5 bases left between them. The CDR3 reads CSAREPQAFF. CDR3 nucleotides: TGCAGTGCTAGAGAGCCCCAAGCTTTCTTT.

V gene TRBV14 combines with J gene TRBJ2-2; tentatively, D is TRBD1 or TRBD2 (5 bases each). CDR3 size: 17 residues. Germline loops: CDR1 SGHDN, CDR2 FVKESK. V shed 1 base and J shed 1 base, with 13 bases lying between them. Here the CDR3 DNA reads TGTGCCAGCAGCCAAGTGTACGGGACGAGGAACACCGGGGAGCTGTTTTTT. Protein sequence: CASSQVYGTRNTGELFF.

Worth noting for this clone: This specimen includes other DNA sequences encoding the same CDR3. The gene calls are TRBV18 and TRBJ1-3, with D unclear. Germline CDR1 KGHSH, CDR2 LQKENI. V gave up 0 bases and J gave up 4 bases, with 7 bases separating them. The CDR3 totals 14 residues. The CDR3 here is CASSPPGPGNTIYF. The CDR3 DNA follows: TGTGCCAGCTCACCACCGGGTCCGGGAAACACCATATATTTT.

The chain's CDR3 is CASEPGRNTEAFF. In DNA, the CDR3 is TGTGCCAGCGAACCTGGTCGGAACACTGAAGCTTTCTTT. This sequence joins TRBV11-2 and TRBJ1-1, with D uncertain. The V end was cut by 8 bases, the J end by 1 base, with 11 bases between. The CDR3 runs 13 residues. Germline V gene sequence: CDR1 SGHAT, CDR2 FQNNGV.

The rearrangement joins TRBV18 to TRBJ2-1; D is undetermined. Germline lookup yields CDR1 KGHSH and CDR2 LQKENI. This CDR3 comprises 15 residues. Deletions cut 3 bases from V and 5 bases from J, with 14 bases between. CDR3 in DNA: TGTGCCAGCTCACCCCCAACCAAACTGAACAATGAGCAGTTCTTC. Protein: CASSPPTKLNNEQFF.

V is TRBV6-5 and J is TRBJ2-2; D ambiguous. Trimming removed 2 bases at V and 8 bases at J, with 3 bases between. Germline V gives CDR1 MNHEY, CDR2 SVGAGI. This CDR3 comprises 11 residues. In DNA form, the CDR3 reads TGTGCCAGCAGTTACCTAGGGGAGCTGTTTTTT. Protein: CASSYLGELFF.